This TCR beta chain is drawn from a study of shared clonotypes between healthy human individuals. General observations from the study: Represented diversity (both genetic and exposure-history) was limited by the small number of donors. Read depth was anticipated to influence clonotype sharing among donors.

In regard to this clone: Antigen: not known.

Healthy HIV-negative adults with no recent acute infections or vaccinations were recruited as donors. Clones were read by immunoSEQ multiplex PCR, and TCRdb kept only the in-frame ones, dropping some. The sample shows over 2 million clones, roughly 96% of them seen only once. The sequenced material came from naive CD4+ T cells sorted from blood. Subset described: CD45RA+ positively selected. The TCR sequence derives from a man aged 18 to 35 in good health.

The CDR3 region has the DNA TGCGCCAGCAGACACATCGGGGACTACCAAGAGACCCAGTACTTC. This gives the protein CASRHIGDYQETQYF. J is TRBJ2-5 and V is TRBV5-1; TRBD2 might be the D (6 bases). Germline V gives CDR1 SGHRS, CDR2 YFSETQ. Deletions cut 5 bases from V and 0 bases from J, with 14 bases between. CDR3 length equals 15 residues.